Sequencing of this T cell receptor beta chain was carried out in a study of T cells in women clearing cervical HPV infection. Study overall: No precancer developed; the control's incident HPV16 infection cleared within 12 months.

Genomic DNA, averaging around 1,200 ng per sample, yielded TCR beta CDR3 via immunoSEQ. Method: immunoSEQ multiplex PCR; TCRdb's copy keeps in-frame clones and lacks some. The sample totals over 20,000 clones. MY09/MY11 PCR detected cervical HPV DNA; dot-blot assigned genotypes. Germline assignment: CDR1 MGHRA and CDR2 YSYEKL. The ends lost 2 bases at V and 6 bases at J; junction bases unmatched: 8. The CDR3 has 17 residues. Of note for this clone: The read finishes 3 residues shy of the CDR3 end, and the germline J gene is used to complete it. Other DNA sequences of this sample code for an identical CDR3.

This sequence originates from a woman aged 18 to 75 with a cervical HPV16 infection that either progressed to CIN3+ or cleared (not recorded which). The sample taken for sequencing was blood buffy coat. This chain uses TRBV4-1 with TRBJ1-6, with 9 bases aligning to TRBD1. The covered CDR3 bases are TGCGCCAGCAGCCAATATCCACAGGGGGCCGGTAATTCACCC. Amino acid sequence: CASSQYPQGAGNSP. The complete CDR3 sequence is CASSQYPQGAGNSPLHF.